This paragraph covers one TCR beta chain sequence. CDR1 and CDR2 (germline): MNHNS, SASEGT. The CDR3 covers 18 residues. V shed 2 bases and J 1 base; nucleotides not matched to a gene: 7. These data are taken from a study of control samples from healthy donors and cancer patients. Clones were read by immunoSEQ multiplex PCR, and TCRdb kept only the in-frame ones, dropping some. Among 150,000 to 200,000 clones, under 95% were seen once, and the ten largest hold about 1.4%. The chain couples TRBV6-1 to TRBJ2-1; 11 nucleotides agree with TRBD2. This clonotype was obtained from a woman between 18 and 30 years old in good health. Sequences were obtained from blood. The CDR3 sequence is CASSEQLAGGRSYNEQFF. Here the CDR3 DNA reads TGTGCCAGCAGTGAACAGTTAGCGGGGGGGCGATCCTACAATGAGCAGTTCTTC.